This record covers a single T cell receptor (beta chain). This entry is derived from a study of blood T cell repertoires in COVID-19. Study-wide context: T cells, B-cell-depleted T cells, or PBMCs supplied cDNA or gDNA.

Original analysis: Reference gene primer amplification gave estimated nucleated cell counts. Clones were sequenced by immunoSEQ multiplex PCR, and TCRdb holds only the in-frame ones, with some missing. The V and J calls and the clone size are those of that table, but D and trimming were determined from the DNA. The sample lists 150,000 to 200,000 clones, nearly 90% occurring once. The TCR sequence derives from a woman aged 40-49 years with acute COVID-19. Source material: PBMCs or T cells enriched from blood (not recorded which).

The DNA of the CDR3 is TGTGCCAGTAGTATGCCAGTGATAGCGGGGTTAGGGCAAGAGACCCAGTACTTC. Protein sequence: CASSMPVIAGLGQETQYF. This chain connects TRBV19 to TRBJ2-5; 8 bases are a match to TRBD2. In germline, CDR1 is LNHDA, CDR2 SQIVND (reference sequence). J was trimmed by 2 bases and V by 3 bases; bases with no gene match: 14. This CDR3 is 18 amino acids long.